The sequence of this T cell receptor beta chain was determined in a study of shared clonotypes between healthy human individuals (dated by TCRdb to the early 2020s). At the level of the whole study: A few men and two women, aged 18 to 49 years, made up the cohort. Per donor, three plates each were used for CD4 naive and CD4 memory, two for CD8 naive, and one for CD8 memory. Blood TCR repertoires of five healthy adults were deeply sequenced to estimate repertoire size and the extent of clonotype sharing between individuals. To increase sequencing depth and limit assay-specific biases, different laboratories used diverse techniques to prepare libraries and sequence TCR repertoires. Per donor, leukapheresis produced somewhere between about 0.94 and 9.5 billion PBMCs. Points the paper makes about the study in general: Sampling was restricted to blood, and TCR repertoires in tissues likely differ from the TCR repertoires found in blood. Incomplete sequencing was indicated by rarefaction of sorted-subset datasets, despite the large sequencing depth. The genetic and exposure-history diversity represented was limited by the small number of donors. Naive subsets generally had larger estimated clonotype richness than memory subsets. Across a few donors, approximately 4.6% of naive CD4, roughly 3.5% of naive CD8, about 2.3% of memory CD4, and over 0.35% of memory CD8 clonotypes were shared. Compared with non-shared clonotypes, clonotypes shared by all four sorted-subset donors had higher generation probabilities. Pairwise subsampling led to the expectation that sequencing depth would affect the degree of clonotype sharing among donors.

Donors were healthy HIV-negative adults with no recently reported acute infections or vaccinations. All donors were Caucasian adults living in Nashville, Tennessee, USA. CD4+ T cells were enriched by magnetic negative selection, after which naive cells were positively selected on CD45RA and the negative fraction was taken as the memory subset. Blood was collected by leukapheresis, and PBMCs were isolated by Ficoll-Histopaque density gradient centrifugation and then cryopreserved in liquid nitrogen vapor phase. Analytical flow cytometry was used to check the purity and quantity of each magnetically sorted T cell population. From each sorted fraction, genomic DNA was isolated and quantified by UV absorbance on a Nanodrop 2000c. Concerning this clone itself: It lacks a known antigen. Qualities for individual bases were not recorded, and no much larger clone is one base off.

TCR CDR3 regions were amplified from genomic DNA by multiplex PCR using the deep immunoSEQ assay. Extracted genomic DNA from each cell subset was spread evenly across all wells of several immunoSEQ 96-well plates, with each plate serving as a replicate. For sorted subsets, roughly 0.2 ug genomic DNA, equal to 30,000 or so T cell genomes, was loaded into each replicate PCR. The purified libraries were quantified using a Qubit 3.0 fluorometer, sized with a Bioanalyzer 2100, and then quantified again using the KAPA Library Quantification kit. Each immunoSEQ 96-well plate was sequenced on its own single-read 150-cycle Illumina NextSeq 550 flow cell. Per the source publication's procedure: The immunoSEQ output contained only junctional sequences without quality scores, so filtering could not match that applied to full-length reads. To assign V/J genes and CDR3, sequences were annotated using PyIR, a Python wrapper for IgBLAST v1.9, with IMGT germline references. Reads were filtered out if the reads had weak V/J assignments (E-value above 1e-6), no CDR3, stop codons, out-of-frame junctions, or ambiguous translated residues. V3J clonotypes were defined as sequences sharing the same inferred V gene, J gene, and CDR3 amino acid sequence. The percentage overlap between two repertoires was calculated by dividing the number of shared unique clonotypes by the size of the smaller repertoire. Repertoire richness was assessed with RTK rarefaction, the Chao1 estimator, and Recon v2.1 estimates of unobserved clonotypes. Generation probabilities were computed with OLGA for all TCRbeta clonotypes obtained by the gDNA method from a handful of donors. TCRdb obtained this table from immuneACCESS and retained in-frame rearrangements with V and J assigned. These tables miss some clones; where compared with another copy, unresolved V genes account for less than half of the shortfall, and the remainder is unexplained. That table furnishes V, J and clone size, whereas the DNA furnished D and trimming. Within this sample are under 1,900,000 clones, with around 98.5% of them counted one time only. Of the sample, under 0.45% falls within the top ten clones.

The germline V gene gives CDR1 as SQVTM and CDR2 as ANQGSEA. The CDR3 numbers 13 residues from cysteine through phenylalanine. The kept DNA is CDR3 alone, 39 bases in frame from the first base. V is trimmed back by 4 bases and J by 5 bases, and the junction contains 5 bases that no gene match accounts for. The sample consisted of naive CD4+ T cells sorted from blood. The cell subset or site label here, explained by the study, means: CD45RA+ positively selected. The chain employs TRBV29-1 and TRBJ1-1, with 9 central nucleotides matching TRBD1. The TCR sequence derives from a man aged 25 to 45 in good health. The CDR3 here reads CSVVRTGETEAFF. DNA sequence: TGCAGCGTTGTTCGGACAGGGGAGACTGAAGCTTTCTTT.